This T cell receptor (beta chain) stems from a study of cytomegalovirus exposure and HLA in healthy donors. Findings and limits, study-wide: High specificity and sensitivity for cytomegalovirus status were reported for the classifier.

In this sample, this clone turned up a few times. Its antigen is not known. Sequencing was performed with immunoSEQ multiplex PCR; in TCRdb, only in-frame clones are kept and a portion is missing. The sample lists about 130,000 clones; roughly nine tenths were seen once. The CDR3 spans 15 residues. Trimming shortened V by 2 bases and J by 6 bases, and 11 bases separated the two germline ends. From germline, CDR1 is MNHNS and CDR2 SASEGT. Sequenced input: PBMCs. V gene TRBV6-1 combines with J gene TRBJ1-6; no reliable D call. The receptor comes from a woman under 30 in good health and CMV-seronegative. The CDR3 region is CASSESEETNSPLHF. The CDR3 nucleotides are TGTGCCAGCAGTGAAAGTGAGGAAACTAATTCACCCCTCCACTTT.